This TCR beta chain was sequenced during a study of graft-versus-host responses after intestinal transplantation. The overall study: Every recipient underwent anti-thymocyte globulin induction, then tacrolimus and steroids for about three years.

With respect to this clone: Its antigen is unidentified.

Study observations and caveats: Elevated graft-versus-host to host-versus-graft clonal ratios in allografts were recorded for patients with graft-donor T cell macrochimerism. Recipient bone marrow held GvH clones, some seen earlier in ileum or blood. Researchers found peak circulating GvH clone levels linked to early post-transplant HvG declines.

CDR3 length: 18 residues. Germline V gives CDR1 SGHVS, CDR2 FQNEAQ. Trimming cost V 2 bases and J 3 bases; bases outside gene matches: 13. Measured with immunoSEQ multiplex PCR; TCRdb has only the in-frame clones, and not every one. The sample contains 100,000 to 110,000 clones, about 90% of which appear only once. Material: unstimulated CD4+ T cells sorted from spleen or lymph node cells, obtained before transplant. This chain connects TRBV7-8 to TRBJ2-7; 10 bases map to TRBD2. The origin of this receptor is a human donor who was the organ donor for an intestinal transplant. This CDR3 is CASSLSFGVAGGNYEQYF. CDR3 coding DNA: TGTGCCAGCAGCTTATCGTTTGGGGTAGCGGGGGGAAACTACGAGCAGTACTTC. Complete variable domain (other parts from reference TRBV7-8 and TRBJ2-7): GAGVSQSPRYKVAKRGQDVALRCDPISGHVSLFWYQQALGQGPEFLTYFQNEAQLDKSGLPSDRFFAERPEGSVSTLKIQRTQQEDSAVYLCASSLSFGVAGGNYEQYFGPGTRLTVT.